The 15 T cell receptor beta chains listed next were all sequenced from one sample in a study of control samples from healthy donors and cancer patients. Sequenced by immunoSEQ multiplex PCR; TCRdb stores in-frame clones only, minus some. The top ten hold 5.5% to 7.5% of the sample, which has 150,000 or so clones, over 85% seen once. Source material: blood. Receptor source: a man aged 18-30 years in good health.

The chain is built from TRBV28 and TRBJ1-2, with D possibly matching TRBD1 (6 bases). V was shortened by 4 bases and J by 4 bases, with 16 bases between the two germline ends. The CDR3 totals 15 residues. CDR1 and CDR2 (germline): MDHEN, SYDVKM. The CDR3 DNA sequence: TGTGCCAGCAGTTCCCCCCAGGGGTTTGGCTATGGCTACACCTTC. It yields the protein CASSSPQGFGYGYTF.

J is TRBJ1-2 and V is TRBV6-1; D is perhaps TRBD1 (6 bases). The V gene's germline CDR1 is MNHNS and CDR2 SASEGT. V lost 1 base, J lost 13 bases, and 13 bases lay in between. The CDR3 covers 12 residues. CDR3 DNA: TGTGCCAGCAGTGAAGTTCGGGGGGCGGTCACCTTC. The encoded protein is CASSEVRGAVTF.

The chain links TRBV9 to TRBJ2-3; TRBD2 agrees at 11 bases. Trimming cost V 1 base and J 3 bases; bases outside gene matches: 4. The CDR3 runs to 16 residues. Germline V CDR1 and CDR2: SGDLS, YYNGEE. This chain's CDR3 is CASSVTSGSFTDTQYF. As DNA, the CDR3 is TGTGCCAGCAGCGTAACTAGCGGGAGTTTTACAGATACGCAGTATTTT.

The chain is built from TRBV18 and TRBJ1-1; 9 nucleotides agree with TRBD1. This CDR3 is built from 16 residues. Unmatched junction bases numbered 5, after V lost 2 bases and J lost 1 base. Germline assignment: CDR1 KGHSH and CDR2 LQKENI. CDR3: CASSPWGQGANTEAFF. The CDR3 DNA is TGTGCCAGCTCACCATGGGGACAGGGAGCGAACACTGAAGCTTTCTTT.

This chain uses TRBV4-1 with TRBJ1-6; D perhaps matches TRBD1 (6 bases). The V gene lost 3 bases and the J gene lost 8 bases, with 20 bases spanning the gap. CDR1 is MGHRA, CDR2 YSYEKL, per germline. This CDR3 has 17 amino acids. CDR3 region: CASSHPYGGPGDSPLHF. The CDR3 coding sequence is TGCGCCAGCAGCCACCCCTATGGGGGGCCGGGAGATTCACCCCTCCACTTT.

The chain joins TRBV9 to TRBJ1-5; D is possibly TRBD1 (5 bases). There are 14 residues in the CDR3. The germline V and J ends were trimmed by 4 bases and 1 base, with 9 bases remaining between them. Germline CDR1 and CDR2: SGDLS and YYNGEE. The CDR3 here is CASSNGGSNQPQHF. CDR3 nucleotides: TGTGCCAGCAGCAACGGGGGGAGCAATCAGCCCCAGCATTTT.

The chain combines TRBV11-2 with TRBJ1-2, with a weak D call TRBD1 (6 bases). The germline V gene encodes CDR1 SGHAT and CDR2 FQNNGV. The V gene lost 0 bases and the J gene lost 8 bases, with 13 bases spanning the gap. The CDR3 has 14 residues. CDR3 nucleotide sequence: TGTGCCAGCAGCTTAGAACAGGGTTGGAGCGGCTACACCTTC. Its translation is CASSLEQGWSGYTF.

This rearrangement joins TRBV4-1 to TRBJ2-1; D remains ambiguous. Trimming left V 4 bases short and J 0 bases short, with 1 base between. The CDR3 spans 12 residues. CDR1 is MGHRA and CDR2 is YSYEKL in the germline V gene. CDR3 loop: CASSPSYNEQFF. In DNA, the CDR3 is TGCGCCAGCAGCCCCTCCTACAATGAGCAGTTCTTC.

The rearrangement uses TRBV27 and TRBJ1-2; D gene unclear. The CDR3 sequence is 13 residues long. CDR1 MNHEY and CDR2 SMNVEV come from the germline V gene (reference sequence). Trimming cost V 2 bases and J 4 bases, with 8 bases left between them. This CDR3 is CASSLDTGYGYTF. The CDR3 region has the DNA TGTGCCAGCAGTTTAGACACCGGCTATGGCTACACCTTC.

The rearrangement joins TRBV19 to TRBJ2-1; D gene uncertain. V was shortened by 3 bases and J by 0 bases, with 12 bases between the two germline ends. CDR1 is LNHDA, CDR2 SQIVND, per germline (reference sequence). The CDR3 totals 16 residues. CDR3 region: CASSMGQGSSYNEQFF. The CDR3 bases are TGTGCCAGTAGTATGGGTCAAGGTAGCTCCTACAATGAGCAGTTCTTC.

This clone was found many times. The V and J genes are TRBV18 and TRBJ2-7; 7 nucleotides align to TRBD2. Germline CDR1 KGHSH, CDR2 LQKENI. The CDR3 sequence is 15 residues long. V was clipped by 6 bases and J by 0 bases; unmatched bases: 8. The CDR3 spells CASSSAAGDSYEQYF. In nucleotides, the CDR3 is TGTGCCAGCTCCTCAGCTGCGGGGGACTCCTACGAGCAGTACTTC.

This chain connects TRBV24-1 to TRBJ2-1, with 10 bases identical to TRBD2. Per the germline V gene, CDR1 is KGHDR and CDR2 is SFDVKD. The V and J ends lost 4 bases and 6 bases, in that order; junction bases with no gene match: 11. The CDR3 runs to 17 residues. CDR3 loop: CATSDPTGTSDFNEQFF. The CDR3 coding sequence is TGTGCCACCAGTGACCCCACCGGGACTAGCGACTTCAATGAGCAGTTCTTC.

V is TRBV7-8 and J is TRBJ1-2, with a weak D call TRBD1 (5 bases). The CDR3 has 17 amino acids. Germline V gene data show CDR1 as SGHVS and CDR2 as FQNEAQ. Trimming removed 1 base at V and 2 bases at J, with 17 bases between. CDR3 loop: CASSLGGRGGKNYGYTF. The CDR3 bases are TGTGCCAGCAGCTTAGGAGGTAGGGGCGGGAAGAACTATGGCTACACCTTC.

The chain employs TRBV28 and TRBJ1-2; no clear D gene. Germline CDR1 is MDHEN and CDR2 is SYDVKM. The CDR3 has 17 residues. V was trimmed by 6 bases and J by 0 bases, leaving 20 bases between them. The DNA of the CDR3 is TGTGCCAGCAGCAAAGATCAACCACCTTCCCCTAACTATGGCTACACCTTC. Protein: CASSKDQPPSPNYGYTF.

This clone was observed a handful of times. The chain uses TRBV6-1 and TRBJ1-5; D may be TRBD1 (5 bases). Germline V gives CDR1 MNHNS, CDR2 SASEGT. The CDR3 is 16 residues long. V was trimmed by 2 bases and J by 3 bases, leaving 14 bases between them. The CDR3: CASSELGNGHNQPQHF. Here the CDR3 DNA reads TGTGCCAGCAGTGAATTAGGGAACGGACACAATCAGCCCCAGCATTTT.